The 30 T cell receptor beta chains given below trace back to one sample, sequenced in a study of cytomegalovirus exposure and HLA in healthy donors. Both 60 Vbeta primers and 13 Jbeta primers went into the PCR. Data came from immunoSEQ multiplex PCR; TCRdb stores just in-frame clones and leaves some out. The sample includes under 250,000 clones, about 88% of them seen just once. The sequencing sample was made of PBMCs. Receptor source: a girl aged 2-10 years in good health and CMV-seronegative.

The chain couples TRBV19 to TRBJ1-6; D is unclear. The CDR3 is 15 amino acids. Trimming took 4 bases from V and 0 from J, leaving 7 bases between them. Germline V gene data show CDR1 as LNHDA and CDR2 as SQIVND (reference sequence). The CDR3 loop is CASSTRSSYNSPLHF. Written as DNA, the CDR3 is TGTGCCAGTAGTACGAGGAGCTCCTATAATTCACCCCTCCACTTT.

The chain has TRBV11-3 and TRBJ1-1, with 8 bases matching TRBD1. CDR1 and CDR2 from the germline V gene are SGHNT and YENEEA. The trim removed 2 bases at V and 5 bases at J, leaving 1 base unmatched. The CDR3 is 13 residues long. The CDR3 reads CASSLTGGTEAFF. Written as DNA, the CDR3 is TGTGCCAGCAGCTTAACAGGGGGAACTGAAGCTTTCTTT.

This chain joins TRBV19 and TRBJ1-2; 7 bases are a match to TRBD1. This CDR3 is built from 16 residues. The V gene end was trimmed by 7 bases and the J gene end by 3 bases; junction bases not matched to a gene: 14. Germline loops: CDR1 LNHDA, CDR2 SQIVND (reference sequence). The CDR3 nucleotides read TGTGCCAGTACTCATTTGGACAGGAAACAGTACTATGGCTACACCTTC. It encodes CASTHLDRKQYYGYTF. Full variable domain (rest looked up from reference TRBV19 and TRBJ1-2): DGGITQSPKYLFRKEGQNVTLSCEQNLNHDAMYWYRQDPGQGLRLIYYSQIVNDFQKGDIAEGYSVSREKKESFPLTVTSAQKNPTAFYLCASTHLDRKQYYGYTFGSGTRLTVV.

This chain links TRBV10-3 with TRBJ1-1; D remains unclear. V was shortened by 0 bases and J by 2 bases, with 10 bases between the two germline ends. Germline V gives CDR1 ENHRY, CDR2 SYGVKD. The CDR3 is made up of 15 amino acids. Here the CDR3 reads CAISESWAGNTEAFF. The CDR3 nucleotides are TGTGCCATCAGTGAGTCCTGGGCGGGTAACACTGAAGCTTTCTTT.

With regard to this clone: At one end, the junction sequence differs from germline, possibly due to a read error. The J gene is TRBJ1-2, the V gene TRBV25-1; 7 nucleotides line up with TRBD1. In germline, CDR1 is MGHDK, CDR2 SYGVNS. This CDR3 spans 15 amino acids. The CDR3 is CASSAPGQINYGYPF. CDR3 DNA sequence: TGTGCCAGCAGTGCGCCGGGACAGATTAACTATGGCTACCCCTTC.

CDR3 sequence: CASSHPRDSIYEQYF. CDR3 nucleotide sequence: TGCGCCAGCAGCCATCCCCGGGACAGTATCTACGAGCAGTACTTC. The V call is TRBV4-1, the J call TRBJ2-7; the match to TRBD1 covers 7 bases. CDR1 MGHRA and CDR2 YSYEKL come from the germline V gene. Germline trimming cut 3 bases from V and 3 bases from J; bases unmatched to any gene: 8. The CDR3 contains 15 residues.

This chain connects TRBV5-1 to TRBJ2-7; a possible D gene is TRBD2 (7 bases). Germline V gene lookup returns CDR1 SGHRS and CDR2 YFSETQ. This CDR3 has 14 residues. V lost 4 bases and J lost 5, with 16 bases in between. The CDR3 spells CASSGGASANEQYF. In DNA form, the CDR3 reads TGCGCCAGCAGCGGGGGGGCCTCCGCCAACGAGCAGTACTTC.

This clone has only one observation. In DNA, the CDR3 is TGTGCCAGCAGTCGGGGACTACATCTCTACGAGCAGTACTTC. Protein sequence: CASSRGLHLYEQYF. The V and J genes are TRBV27 and TRBJ2-7; 7 bases are shared with TRBD2. Germline values: CDR1 MNHEY, CDR2 SMNVEV (reference sequence). This CDR3 is 14 amino acids long. Germline trimming cut 5 bases from V and 3 bases from J; bases unmatched to any gene: 7.

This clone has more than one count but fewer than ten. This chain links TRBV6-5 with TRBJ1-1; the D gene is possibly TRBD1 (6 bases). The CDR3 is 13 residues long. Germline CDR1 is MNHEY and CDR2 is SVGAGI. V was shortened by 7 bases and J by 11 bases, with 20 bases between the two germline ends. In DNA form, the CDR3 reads TGTGCCAGCAACCCAAGCCAGGGGTCAGACGCTTTCTTT. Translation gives CASNPSQGSDAFF.

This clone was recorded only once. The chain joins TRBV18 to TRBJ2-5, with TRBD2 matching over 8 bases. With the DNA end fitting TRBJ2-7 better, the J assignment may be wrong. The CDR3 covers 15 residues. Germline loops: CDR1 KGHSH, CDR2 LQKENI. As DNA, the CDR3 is TGTGCCAGCTCTCGGGGGCGGGAGGCAGCCTACGAGCAGTACTTC. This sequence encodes CASSRGREAAYEQYF.

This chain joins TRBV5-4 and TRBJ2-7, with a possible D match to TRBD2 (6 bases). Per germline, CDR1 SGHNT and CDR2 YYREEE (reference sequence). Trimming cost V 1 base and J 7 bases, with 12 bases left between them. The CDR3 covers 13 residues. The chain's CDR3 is CASSLYKGGEQYF. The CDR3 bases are TGTGCCAGCAGCTTGTATAAAGGAGGGGAGCAGTACTTC.

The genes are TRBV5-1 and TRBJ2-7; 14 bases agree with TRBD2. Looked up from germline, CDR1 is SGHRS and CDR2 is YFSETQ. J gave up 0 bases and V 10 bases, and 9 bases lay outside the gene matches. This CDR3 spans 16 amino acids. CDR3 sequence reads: CAWRGTSGGSSYEQYF. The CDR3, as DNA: TGCGCCTGGCGCGGGACTAGCGGGGGAAGCTCCTACGAGCAGTACTTC.

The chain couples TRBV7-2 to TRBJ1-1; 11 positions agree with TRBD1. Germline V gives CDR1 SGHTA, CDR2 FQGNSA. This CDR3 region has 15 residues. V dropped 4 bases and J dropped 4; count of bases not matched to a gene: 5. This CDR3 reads CASSWRGTGGTEAFF. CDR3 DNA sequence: TGTGCCAGCAGCTGGAGAGGGACAGGGGGCACTGAAGCTTTCTTT.

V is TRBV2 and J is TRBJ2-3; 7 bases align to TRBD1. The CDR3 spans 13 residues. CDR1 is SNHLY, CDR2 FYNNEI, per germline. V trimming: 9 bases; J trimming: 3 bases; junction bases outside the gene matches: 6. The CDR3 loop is CASDRDGTDTQYF. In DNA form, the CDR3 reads TGTGCCAGTGACAGGGATGGGACAGATACGCAGTATTTT.

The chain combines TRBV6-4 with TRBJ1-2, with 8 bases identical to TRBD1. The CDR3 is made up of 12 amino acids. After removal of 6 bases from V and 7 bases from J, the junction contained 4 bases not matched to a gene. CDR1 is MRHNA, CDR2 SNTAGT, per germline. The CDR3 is CASRNTGGGYTF. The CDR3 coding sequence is TGTGCCAGCAGGAACACAGGGGGTGGCTACACCTTC.

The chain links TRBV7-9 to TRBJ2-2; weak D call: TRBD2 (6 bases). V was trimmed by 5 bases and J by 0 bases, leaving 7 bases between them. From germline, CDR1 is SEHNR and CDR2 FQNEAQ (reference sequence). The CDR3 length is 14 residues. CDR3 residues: CASSRDSNTGELFF. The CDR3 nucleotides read TGTGCCAGCAGCCGGGACTCGAACACCGGGGAGCTGTTTTTT.

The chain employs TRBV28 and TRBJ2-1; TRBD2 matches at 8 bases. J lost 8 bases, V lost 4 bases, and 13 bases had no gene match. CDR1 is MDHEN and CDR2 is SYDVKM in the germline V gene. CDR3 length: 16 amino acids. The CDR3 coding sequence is TGTGCCAGCAGTTCCCCTAGCGGGCCCTGGGGGGATGAGCAGTTCTTC. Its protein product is CASSSPSGPWGDEQFF.

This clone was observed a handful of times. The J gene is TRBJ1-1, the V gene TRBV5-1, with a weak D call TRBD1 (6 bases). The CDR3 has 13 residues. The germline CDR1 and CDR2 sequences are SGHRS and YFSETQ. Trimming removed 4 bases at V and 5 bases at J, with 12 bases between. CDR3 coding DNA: TGCGCCAGCAGCCAGAACAGGGCAACTGAAGCTTTCTTT. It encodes CASSQNRATEAFF.

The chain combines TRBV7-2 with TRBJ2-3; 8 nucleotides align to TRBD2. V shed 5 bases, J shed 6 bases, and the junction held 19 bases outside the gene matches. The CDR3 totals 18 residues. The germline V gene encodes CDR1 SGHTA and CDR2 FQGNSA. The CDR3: CASSTRRLGGRYADTQYF. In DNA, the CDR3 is TGTGCCAGCAGCACCCGGCGGCTTGGCGGGAGGTACGCGGATACGCAGTATTTT.

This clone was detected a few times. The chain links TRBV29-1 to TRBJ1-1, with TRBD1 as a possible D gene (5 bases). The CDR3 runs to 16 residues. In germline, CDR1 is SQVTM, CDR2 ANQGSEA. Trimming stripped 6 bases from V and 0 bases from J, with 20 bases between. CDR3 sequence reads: CSVARRQPRMNTEAFF. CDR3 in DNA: TGCAGCGTCGCACGACGACAGCCAAGGATGAACACTGAAGCTTTCTTT.

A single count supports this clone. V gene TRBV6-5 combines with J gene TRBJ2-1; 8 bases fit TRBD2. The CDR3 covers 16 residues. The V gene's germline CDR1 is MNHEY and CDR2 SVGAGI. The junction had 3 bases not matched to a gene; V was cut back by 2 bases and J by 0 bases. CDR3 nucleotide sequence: TGTGCCAGCAGTTACAAGCGGGGGAGCTCCTACAATGAGCAGTTCTTC. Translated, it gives CASSYKRGSSYNEQFF.

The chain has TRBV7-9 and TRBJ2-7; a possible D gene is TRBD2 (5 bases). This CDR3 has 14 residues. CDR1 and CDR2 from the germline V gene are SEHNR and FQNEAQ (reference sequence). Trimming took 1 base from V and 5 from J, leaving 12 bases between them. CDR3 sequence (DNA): TGTGCCAGCAGCTTAGTGGACTCCTCGGACGAGCAGTACTTC. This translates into CASSLVDSSDEQYF. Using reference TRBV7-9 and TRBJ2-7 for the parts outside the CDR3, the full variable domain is DTGVSQNPRHKITKRGQNVTFRCDPISEHNRLYWYRQTLGQGPEFLTYFQNEAQLEKSRLLSDRFSAERPKGSFSTLEIQRTEQGDSAMYLCASSLVDSSDEQYFGPGTRLTVT.

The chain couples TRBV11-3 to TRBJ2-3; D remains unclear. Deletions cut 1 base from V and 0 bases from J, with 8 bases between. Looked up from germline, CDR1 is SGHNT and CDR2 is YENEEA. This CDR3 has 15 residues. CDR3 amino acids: CASSLGATSTDTQYF. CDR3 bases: TGTGCCAGCAGCTTAGGCGCCACTAGCACAGATACGCAGTATTTT.

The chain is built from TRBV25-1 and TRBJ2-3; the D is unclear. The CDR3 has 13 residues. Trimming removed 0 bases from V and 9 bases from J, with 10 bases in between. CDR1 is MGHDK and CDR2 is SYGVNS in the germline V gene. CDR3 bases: TGTGCCAGCAGTGAATACGGCCCCGGGACGCAGTATTTT. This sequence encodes CASSEYGPGTQYF.

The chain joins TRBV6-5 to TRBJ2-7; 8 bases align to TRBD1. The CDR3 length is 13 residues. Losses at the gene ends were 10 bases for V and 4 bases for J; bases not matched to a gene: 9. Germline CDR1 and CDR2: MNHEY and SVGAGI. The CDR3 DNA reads TGTGCCATCAGGGACAGGTTGAGTTACGAGCAGTACTTC. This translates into CAIRDRLSYEQYF.

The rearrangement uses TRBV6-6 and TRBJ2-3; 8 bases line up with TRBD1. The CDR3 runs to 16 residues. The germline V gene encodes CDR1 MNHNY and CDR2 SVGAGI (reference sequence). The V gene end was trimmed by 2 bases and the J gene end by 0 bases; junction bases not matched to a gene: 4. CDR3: CASSYARQGSTDTQYF. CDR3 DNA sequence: TGTGCCAGCAGTTACGCGAGACAGGGGAGCACAGATACGCAGTATTTT.

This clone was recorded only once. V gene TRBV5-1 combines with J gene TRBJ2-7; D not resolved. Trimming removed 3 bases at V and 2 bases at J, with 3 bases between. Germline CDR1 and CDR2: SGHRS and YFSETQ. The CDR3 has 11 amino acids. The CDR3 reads CASSSAYEQYF. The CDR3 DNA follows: TGCGCCAGCAGCTCAGCCTACGAGCAGTACTTC.

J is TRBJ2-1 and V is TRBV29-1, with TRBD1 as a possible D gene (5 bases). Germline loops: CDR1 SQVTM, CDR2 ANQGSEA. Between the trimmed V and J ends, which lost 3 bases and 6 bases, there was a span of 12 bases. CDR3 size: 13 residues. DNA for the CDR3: TGCAGCGTTGAGGCCCGACAGCTCAATGAGCAGTTCTTC. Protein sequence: CSVEARQLNEQFF.

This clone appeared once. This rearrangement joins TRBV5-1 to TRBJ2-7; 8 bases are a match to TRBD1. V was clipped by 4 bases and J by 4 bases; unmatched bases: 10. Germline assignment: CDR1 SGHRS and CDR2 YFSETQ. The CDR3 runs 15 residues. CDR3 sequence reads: CASSPRGQGAYEQYF. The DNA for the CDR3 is TGCGCCAGCAGCCCTAGGGGGCAGGGGGCATACGAGCAGTACTTC.

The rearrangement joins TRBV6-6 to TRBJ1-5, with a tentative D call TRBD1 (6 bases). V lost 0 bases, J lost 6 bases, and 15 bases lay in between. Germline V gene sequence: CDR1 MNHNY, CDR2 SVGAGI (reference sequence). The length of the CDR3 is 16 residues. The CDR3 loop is CASSYSIGGQGQPQHF. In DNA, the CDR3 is TGTGCCAGCAGTTACTCGATCGGGGGGCAAGGTCAGCCCCAGCATTTT.